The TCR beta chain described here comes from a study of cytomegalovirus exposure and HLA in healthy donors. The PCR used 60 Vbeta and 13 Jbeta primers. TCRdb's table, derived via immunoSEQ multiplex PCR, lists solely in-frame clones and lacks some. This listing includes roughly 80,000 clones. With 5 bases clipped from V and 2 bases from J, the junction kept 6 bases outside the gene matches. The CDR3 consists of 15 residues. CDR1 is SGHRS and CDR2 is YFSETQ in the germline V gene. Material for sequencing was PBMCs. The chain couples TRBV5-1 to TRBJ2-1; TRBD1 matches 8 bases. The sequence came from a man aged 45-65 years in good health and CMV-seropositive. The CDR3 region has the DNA TGCGCCAGCAGAACGGCAGGGGGCGCCTACAATGAGCAGTTCTTC. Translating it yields CASRTAGGAYNEQFF.